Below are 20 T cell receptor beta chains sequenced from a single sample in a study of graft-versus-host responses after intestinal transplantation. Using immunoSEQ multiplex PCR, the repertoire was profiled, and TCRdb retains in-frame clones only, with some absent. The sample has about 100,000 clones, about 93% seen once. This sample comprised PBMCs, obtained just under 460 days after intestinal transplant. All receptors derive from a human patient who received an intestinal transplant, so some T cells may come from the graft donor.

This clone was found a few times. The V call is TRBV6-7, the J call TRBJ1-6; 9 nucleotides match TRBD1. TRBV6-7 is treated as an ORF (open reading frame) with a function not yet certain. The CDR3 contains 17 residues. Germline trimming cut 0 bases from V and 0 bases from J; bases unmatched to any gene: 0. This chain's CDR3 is CASSYSGQGSYNSPLHF. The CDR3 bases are TGTGCCAGCAGTTACTCGGGACAGGGCTCCTATAATTCACCCCTCCACTTT.

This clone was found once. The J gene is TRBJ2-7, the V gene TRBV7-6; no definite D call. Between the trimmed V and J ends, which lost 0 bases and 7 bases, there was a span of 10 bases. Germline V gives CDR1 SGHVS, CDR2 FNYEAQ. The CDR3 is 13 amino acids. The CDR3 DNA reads TGTGCCAGCAGCTTAGCCCTCCCCGGGGAGCAGTACTTC. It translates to CASSLALPGEQYF.

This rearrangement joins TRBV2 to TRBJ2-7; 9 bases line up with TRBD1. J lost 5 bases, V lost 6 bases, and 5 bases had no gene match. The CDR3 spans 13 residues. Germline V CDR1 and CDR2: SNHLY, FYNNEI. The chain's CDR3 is CASRRQGGDEQYF. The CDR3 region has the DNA TGTGCCAGCAGACGACAGGGGGGAGACGAGCAGTACTTC.

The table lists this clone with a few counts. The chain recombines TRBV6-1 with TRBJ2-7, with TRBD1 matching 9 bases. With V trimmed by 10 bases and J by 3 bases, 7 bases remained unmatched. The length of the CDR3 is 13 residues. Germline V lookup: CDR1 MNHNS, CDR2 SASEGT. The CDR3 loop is CATARDRVYEQYF. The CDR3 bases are TGTGCCACCGCCCGGGACAGGGTCTACGAGCAGTACTTC.

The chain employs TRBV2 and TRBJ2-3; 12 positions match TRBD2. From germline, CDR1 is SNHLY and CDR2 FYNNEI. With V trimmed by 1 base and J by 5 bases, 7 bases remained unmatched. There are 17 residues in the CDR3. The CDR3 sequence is CASSEEASGGAIDTQYF. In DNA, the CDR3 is TGTGCCAGCAGTGAAGAGGCTAGCGGGGGGGCCATAGATACGCAGTATTTT. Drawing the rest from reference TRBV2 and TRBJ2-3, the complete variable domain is EPEVTQTPSHQVTQMGQEVILRCVPISNHLYFYWYRQILGQKVEFLVSFYNNEISEKSEIFDDQFSVERPDGSNFTLKIRSTKLEDSAMYFCASSEEASGGAIDTQYFGPGTRLTVL.

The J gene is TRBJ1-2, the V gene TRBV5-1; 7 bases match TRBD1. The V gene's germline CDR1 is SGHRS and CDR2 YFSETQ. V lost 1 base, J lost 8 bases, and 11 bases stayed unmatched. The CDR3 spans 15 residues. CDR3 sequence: CASSLSPEGARGYTF. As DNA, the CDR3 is TGCGCCAGCAGCTTGAGCCCGGAGGGGGCGCGGGGCTACACCTTC.

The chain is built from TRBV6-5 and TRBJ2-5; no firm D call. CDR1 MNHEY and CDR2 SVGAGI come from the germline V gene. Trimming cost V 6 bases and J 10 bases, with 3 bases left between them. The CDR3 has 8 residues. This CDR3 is CASSNQYF. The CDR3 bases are TGTGCCAGCAGCAACCAGTACTTC.

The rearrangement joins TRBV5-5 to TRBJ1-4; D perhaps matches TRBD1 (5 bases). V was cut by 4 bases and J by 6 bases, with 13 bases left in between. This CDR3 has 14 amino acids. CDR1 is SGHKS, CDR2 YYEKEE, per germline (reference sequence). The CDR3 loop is CASSTGTGHEKLFF. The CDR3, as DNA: TGTGCCAGCAGCACCGGGACGGGGCATGAAAAACTGTTTTTT.

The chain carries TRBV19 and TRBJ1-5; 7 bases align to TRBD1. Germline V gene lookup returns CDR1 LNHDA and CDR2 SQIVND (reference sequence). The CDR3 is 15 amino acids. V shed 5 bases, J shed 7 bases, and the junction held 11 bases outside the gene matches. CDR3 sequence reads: CASSSRPGGQQPQHF. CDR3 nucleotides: TGTGCCAGTAGTTCCCGACCAGGGGGGCAACAGCCCCAGCATTTT.

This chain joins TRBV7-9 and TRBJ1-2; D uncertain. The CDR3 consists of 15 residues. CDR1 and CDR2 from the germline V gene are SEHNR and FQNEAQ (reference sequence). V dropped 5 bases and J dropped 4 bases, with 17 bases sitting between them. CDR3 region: CASSGPTPSFYGYTF. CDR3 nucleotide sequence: TGTGCCAGCAGCGGACCGACTCCTAGCTTCTATGGCTACACCTTC.

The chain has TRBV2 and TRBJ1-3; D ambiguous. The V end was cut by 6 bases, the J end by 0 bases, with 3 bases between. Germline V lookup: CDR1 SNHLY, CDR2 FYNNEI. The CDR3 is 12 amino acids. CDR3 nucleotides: TGTGCCAGCAGGAGCTCTGGAAACACCATATATTTT. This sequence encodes CASRSSGNTIYF.

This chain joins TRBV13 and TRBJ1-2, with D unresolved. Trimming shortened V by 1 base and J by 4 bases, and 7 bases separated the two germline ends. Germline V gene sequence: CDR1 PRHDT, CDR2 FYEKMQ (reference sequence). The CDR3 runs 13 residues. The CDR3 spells CASSLAGVYGYTF. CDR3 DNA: TGTGCCAGCAGCTTAGCAGGCGTCTATGGCTACACCTTC.

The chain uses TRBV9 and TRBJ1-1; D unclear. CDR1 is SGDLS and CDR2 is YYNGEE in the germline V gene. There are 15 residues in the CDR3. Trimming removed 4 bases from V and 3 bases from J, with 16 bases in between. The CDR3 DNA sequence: TGTGCCAGCAGCCCCACGGGCACGCGGGACACTGAAGCTTTCTTT. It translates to CASSPTGTRDTEAFF.

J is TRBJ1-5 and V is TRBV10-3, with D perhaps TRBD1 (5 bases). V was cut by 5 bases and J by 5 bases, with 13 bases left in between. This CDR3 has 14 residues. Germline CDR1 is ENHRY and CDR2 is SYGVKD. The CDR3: CAISTGPADQPQHF. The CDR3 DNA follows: TGTGCCATCAGTACAGGCCCTGCTGATCAGCCCCAGCATTTT.

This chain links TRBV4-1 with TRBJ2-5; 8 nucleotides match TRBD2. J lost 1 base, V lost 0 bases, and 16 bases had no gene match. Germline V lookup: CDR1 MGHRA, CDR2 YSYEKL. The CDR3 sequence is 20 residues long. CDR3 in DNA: TGCGCCAGCAGCCAAGAGGGGGGATCACGGACTAGCACACTCCAAGAGACCCAGTACTTC. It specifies CASSQEGGSRTSTLQETQYF.

CDR3 protein: CASSLSDSNEQYF. The CDR3 DNA reads TGTGCCAGCAGTTTATCCGACAGTAACGAGCAGTACTTC. V and J are TRBV27 and TRBJ2-7, with D possibly TRBD1 on 5 matching bases. Trimming left V 0 bases short and J 5 bases short, with 8 bases between. The CDR3 consists of 13 residues. CDR1 and CDR2 (germline): MNHEY, SMNVEV (reference sequence).

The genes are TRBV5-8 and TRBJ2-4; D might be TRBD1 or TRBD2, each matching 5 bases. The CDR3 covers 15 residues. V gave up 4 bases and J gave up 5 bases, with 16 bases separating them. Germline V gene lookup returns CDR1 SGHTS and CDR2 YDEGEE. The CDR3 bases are TGTGCCAGCAGCGCCTGGGGGTCGGAACAAAACATTCAGTACTTC. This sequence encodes CASSAWGSEQNIQYF. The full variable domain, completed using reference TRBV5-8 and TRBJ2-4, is EAGVTQSPTHLIKTRGQQATLRCSPISGHTSVYWYQQALGLGLQFLLWYDEGEERNRGNFPPRFSGRQFPNYSSELNVNALELEDSALYLCASSAWGSEQNIQYFGAGTRLSVL.

The CDR3 region is CASIVEDNEQFF. The CDR3 DNA follows: TGTGCCAGCATAGTAGAGGACAATGAGCAGTTCTTC. This chain joins TRBV2 and TRBJ2-1; D is ambiguous. CDR3 length: 12 residues. Trimming cost V 7 bases and J 5 bases, with 9 bases left between them. The germline CDR1 and CDR2 sequences are SNHLY and FYNNEI.

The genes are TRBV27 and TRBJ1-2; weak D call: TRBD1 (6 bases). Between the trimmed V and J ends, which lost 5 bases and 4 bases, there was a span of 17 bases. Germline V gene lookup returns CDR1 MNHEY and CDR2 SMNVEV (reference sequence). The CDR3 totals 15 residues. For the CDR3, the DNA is TGTGCCAGCAGTAGGACCGCAGGGGAAGGCTATGGCTACACCTTC. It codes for CASSRTAGEGYGYTF.

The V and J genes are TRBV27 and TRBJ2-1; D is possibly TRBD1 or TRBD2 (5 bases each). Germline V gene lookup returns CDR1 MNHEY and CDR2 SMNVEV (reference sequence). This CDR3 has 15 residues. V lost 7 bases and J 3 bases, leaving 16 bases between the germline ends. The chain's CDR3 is CASTSSGRGYNEQFF. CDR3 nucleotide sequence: TGTGCCAGCACCTCGTCGGGGCGAGGCTACAATGAGCAGTTCTTC.